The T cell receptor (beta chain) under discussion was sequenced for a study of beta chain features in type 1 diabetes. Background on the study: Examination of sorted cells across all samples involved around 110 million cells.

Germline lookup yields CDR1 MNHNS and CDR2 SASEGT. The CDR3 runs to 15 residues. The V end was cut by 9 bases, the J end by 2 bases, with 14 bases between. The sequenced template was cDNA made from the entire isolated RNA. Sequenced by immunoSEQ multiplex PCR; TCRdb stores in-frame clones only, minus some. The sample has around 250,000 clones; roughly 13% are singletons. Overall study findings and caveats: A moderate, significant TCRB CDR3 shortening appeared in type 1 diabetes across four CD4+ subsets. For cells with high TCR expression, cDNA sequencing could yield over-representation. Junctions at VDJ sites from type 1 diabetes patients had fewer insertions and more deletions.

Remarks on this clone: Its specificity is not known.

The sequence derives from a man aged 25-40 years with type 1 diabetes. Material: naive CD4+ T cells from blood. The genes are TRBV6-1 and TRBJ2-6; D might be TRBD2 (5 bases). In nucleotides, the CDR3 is TGTGCCAGTAGTTTTGAGGGCGCTGGGGCCAACGTCCTGACTTTC. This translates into CASSFEGAGANVLTF.